Included here is one TCR beta chain sequence, with context. What antigen it recognizes has not been identified. One base away there is no much larger clone; base qualities are not given. These data come from a study of identical twins listed by TCRdb under 2016. Looking at the study overall: To test whether fetal clonotypes persist, the study used deep sequencing on TCR alpha and beta repertoires from monozygotic twins, unrelated adults of various ages, and cord blood. Replicate twin experiments were performed at different times using different library preparation protocols to rule out contamination. Summary of the overall study and its limitations: In monozygotic twins, out-of-frame TCR alpha sharing was systematically underestimated by recombination models, although the models agreed with sharing between unrelated individuals. Conclusions relied on cross-sectional statistical analysis, since the same donors could not be followed over many years. Invariant T cells such as MAIT and iNKT could partly confound zero-insertion analyses, although diverse VJ usage argued against such confounding for most clonotypes. Abundant cord blood beta clonotypes carried fewer insertions; young adult naive repertoires showed a weaker similar trend, while memory repertoires showed none. Compared with coincidental sharing between unrelated individuals, out-of-frame TCR alpha sequences shared between twins had an excess of sequences with low generation probability. Excess twin sharing in beta out-of-frame sequences was weaker because fewer shared sequences lowered the signal-to-noise ratio.

V loses 5 bases at its end and J loses 5 bases; junction bases beyond the gene matches: 14. The CDR3 spans 17 residues, from the cysteine through the phenylalanine. The sequence is cut down to CDR3 DNA, 51 bases in frame from base 1. CDR1 and CDR2, looked up from the germline V gene, are SGHVS and FNYEAQ. The method was 5' RACE. This sample was sequenced with an Illumina HiSeq 2000. Template switching added a universal primer binding site, and the final cDNA carried a unique molecular identifier that allowed TCR cDNA molecules to be counted accurately. Specific primers in the conserved constant-segment region were used to synthesize first-strand cDNA for the TCR alpha and beta chains. To control for contamination, every cDNA library was double barcoded, receiving both a SMART-Mk sample barcode and Illumina barcodes. Two successive PCR steps introduced TruSeq adapter sequences along with Illumina sample barcodes. The Illumina HiSeq platform was used with custom primers to sequence TCR alpha and beta cDNA libraries. The original methods were these. Raw reads were processed with MiGEC to extract unique molecular identifiers, and MiXCR was used to determine CDR3 positions. For each individual, recombination models were inferred using an EM algorithm with the repgenHMM and IGoR tools. The tcR package in R was used for shared clonotype analysis, with sharing normalized by the product of cloneset sizes. To study raw recombination without the effects of thymic and clonal selection, out-of-frame nonproductive sequences were analyzed. TCRdb reworked the public reads: Q25 trimming with fastp, MiXCR clone assembly, productive beta chains retained. Each entry merges the rows of one CDR3 protein and shows their most common DNA and genes. The V and J calls reflect TCRdb's pipeline rather than the authors' work. For this sample there are under 900,000 distinct CDR3 sequences; more than 9% appear just once. The ten largest make up about 1.6% of the sample.

Only healthy Caucasian donors were included. Three pairs of female monozygotic twins, all aged roughly 18 to 29 years, were included in the twin cohort. Peripheral blood mononuclear cells were the source from which RNA for the TCR libraries was isolated. The sample was also reused in another study, on yellow fever vaccine responses in identical twins. The second study also describes: The authors reported that the T cell response to vaccination in identical twins appeared partly convergent and partly personalized. The study precisely tracked vaccine-responding T cell clones in identical twins.

The chain is assembled from TRBV7-6 and TRBJ2-2, with 7 middle bases fitting TRBD2. Sequencing was performed on PBMCs. This receptor was taken from a young woman in good health. In nucleotide form, the sequence is TGTGCCAGCAGCCAAGGCGGGGCGGGAGTAAGAACCGGGGAGCTGTTTTTT. It is translated as CASSQGGAGVRTGELFF.